The 16 T cell receptor beta chains below were found in one sample sequenced in a study of T-cell memory formation after mild COVID-19. TCRdb used MiXCR to reprocess the 5' RACE reads, holding one entry per CDR3 protein. Of just over 400,000 distinct CDR3 sequences in the sample, around a quarter were seen once. Sequenced material: PBMCs or a T cell subset sorted from them (not recorded which). The receptor source for this set is an adult woman who had mild COVID-19 (a few samples of this study predate the infection). Cell type and time point are not known.

The table lists this clonotype with a few counts. The chain couples TRBV25-1 to TRBJ2-3, with TRBD2 as a possible D gene (6 bases). Germline-derived CDR1 and CDR2 are MGHDK and SYGVNS. The V end lost 3 bases, the J end lost 3 bases, and 19 bases lay between the germline ends. This CDR3 is 17 amino acids long. The CDR3 DNA sequence: TGTGCCAGCAGTGAGTCGGGCCAGGGAGGAGGGACAGATACGCAGTATTTT. It yields the protein CASSESGQGGGTDTQYF.

The chain combines TRBV6-6 with TRBJ2-4; TRBD1 matches at 10 bases. CDR3 length: 19 residues. Unmatched junction bases numbered 10, after V lost 2 bases and J lost 0 bases. Germline V gene sequence: CDR1 MNHNY, CDR2 SVGAGI (reference sequence). CDR3 bases: TGTGCCAGCAGTTACCCCCGGGACAGGGGCTCCTTAGCCAAAAACATTCAGTACTTC. It translates to CASSYPRDRGSLAKNIQYF.

This clonotype appeared once. This chain links TRBV15 with TRBJ1-1; TRBD1 might be the D (6 bases). This CDR3 spans 15 amino acids. In germline, CDR1 is LNHNV, CDR2 YYDKDF (reference sequence). Trimming shortened V by 0 bases and J by 7 bases, and 15 bases separated the two germline ends. The CDR3 reads CATSRDRTRGGEAFF. CDR3 in DNA: TGTGCCACCAGCAGAGATCGGACCAGGGGCGGTGAAGCTTTCTTT.

A few counts support this clonotype. The chain recombines TRBV12-3 or TRBV12-4 with TRBJ1-1, with D tentatively TRBD1 (5 bases). The CDR3 is 14 amino acids. V lost 2 bases, J lost 3 bases, and 10 bases lay in between. For the CDR3, the DNA is TGTGCCAGCAGTTTAAGGGGAGTCCACACTGAAGCTTTCTTT. It is translated as CASSLRGVHTEAFF.

The genes are TRBV9 and TRBJ2-7; D unclear. Trimming removed 2 bases from V and 0 bases from J, with 15 bases in between. This CDR3 region has 16 residues. Germline V gene sequence: CDR1 SGDLS, CDR2 YYNGEE. CDR3 nucleotides: TGTGCCAGCAGCGTGTCGGCCGGGTCCTACTCCTACGAGCAGTACTTC. Translated: CASSVSAGSYSYEQYF. Full variable domain (remainder filled in from reference TRBV9 and TRBJ2-7): DSGVTQTPKHLITATGQRVTLRCSPRSGDLSVYWYQQSLDQGLQFLIQYYNGEERAKGNILERFSAQQFPDLHSELNLSSLELGDSALYFCASSVSAGSYSYEQYFGPGTRLTVT.

CDR3 protein: CASSLGGSGHEQFF. For the CDR3, the DNA is TGTGCCAGCAGCTTAGGCGGGTCGGGGCATGAGCAGTTCTTC. The V and J genes are TRBV7-9 and TRBJ2-1; D might be TRBD1 or TRBD2, each matching 5 bases. The CDR3 has 14 residues. Germline CDR1 and CDR2: SEHNR and FQNEAQ (reference sequence). Trimming pared 1 base from V and 8 bases from J, leaving 12 bases between.

The chain combines TRBV20-1 with TRBJ2-7; D is unclear. Per germline, CDR1 DFQATT and CDR2 SNEGSKA (reference sequence). The CDR3 is 12 amino acids. Trimming removed 7 bases at V and 1 base at J, with 11 bases between. CDR3 loop: CSVKRDSYEQYF. As DNA, the CDR3 is TGCAGTGTTAAAAGGGATTCCTACGAGCAGTACTTC.

The chain couples TRBV5-6 to TRBJ2-2, with a tentative D call TRBD2 (5 bases). V was clipped by 0 bases and J by 3 bases, with 15 bases between them. From germline, CDR1 is SGHDT and CDR2 YYEEEE. The CDR3 spans 17 residues. As DNA, the CDR3 is TGTGCCAGCAGCTTGGAGGTCGGGGTTCGGGACACCGGGGAGCTGTTTTTT. Its protein product is CASSLEVGVRDTGELFF.

The V call is TRBV19, the J call TRBJ2-5; 7 bases line up with TRBD2. With V trimmed by 6 bases and J by 5 bases, 9 bases remained unmatched. The germline CDR1 and CDR2 sequences are LNHDA and SQIVND (reference sequence). The CDR3 spans 14 residues. This CDR3 reads CASSPWAGDETQYF. The DNA for the CDR3 is TGTGCCAGTAGCCCCTGGGCGGGGGATGAGACCCAGTACTTC.

A few counts support this clonotype. The chain combines TRBV24-1 with TRBJ1-5; the D is unclear. This CDR3 comprises 15 residues. V was pared by 5 bases and J by 2 bases, with 12 bases between. Looked up from germline, CDR1 is KGHDR and CDR2 is SFDVKD. This CDR3 is CATSGTDRGNQPQHF. DNA for the CDR3: TGTGCCACCAGTGGGACTGACCGGGGCAATCAGCCCCAGCATTTT.

This clonotype was observed many times. The genes are TRBV2 and TRBJ2-7; 13 bases agree with TRBD2. The germline gives CDR1 SNHLY, CDR2 FYNNEI. V lost 6 bases and J lost 3; bases outside the gene matches: 2. The CDR3 extends over 14 amino acids. CDR3 protein: CASRGLAGRYEQYF. The CDR3 DNA follows: TGTGCCAGCAGGGGACTAGCGGGACGCTACGAGCAGTACTTC.

The chain links TRBV20-1 to TRBJ2-7; D gene ambiguous. Germline V gene data show CDR1 as DFQATT and CDR2 as SNEGSKA (reference sequence). Trimming shortened V by 6 bases and J by 2 bases, and 8 bases separated the two germline ends. CDR3 size: 11 residues. Here the CDR3 reads CSAPLTYEQYF. CDR3 DNA: TGCAGTGCCCCGTTGACCTACGAGCAGTACTTC.

The V gene is TRBV24-1, the J gene TRBJ1-2; D call uncertain. The CDR3 covers 12 residues. Germline CDR1 and CDR2: KGHDR and SFDVKD. Trimming took 9 bases from V and 4 from J, leaving 11 bases between them. The CDR3 bases are TGTGCCACCTCGAATCCAGGCTATGGCTACACCTTC. Amino acids: CATSNPGYGYTF.

The sample holds a few counts of this clonotype. The chain links TRBV19 to TRBJ2-1; TRBD2 agrees at 8 bases. Losses at the gene ends were 3 bases for V and 9 bases for J; bases not matched to a gene: 4. CDR3 length: 13 amino acids. Germline CDR1 and CDR2: LNHDA and SQIVND (reference sequence). The CDR3 DNA is TGTGCCAGTAGTATGCGGGAGGTGGGTGAGCAGTTCTTC. This encodes CASSMREVGEQFF.

This clonotype was counted only a few times. The rearrangement uses TRBV12-3 or TRBV12-4 and TRBJ1-5; D is undetermined. V was cut by 0 bases and J by 8 bases, with 11 bases left in between. There are 14 residues in the CDR3. CDR3 nucleotide sequence: TGTGCCAGCAGTTTAGCTCCCCCTCGGGAGCCCCAGCATTTT. This translates into CASSLAPPREPQHF.

This clonotype was observed a handful of times. The chain employs TRBV7-2 and TRBJ1-6; TRBD1 aligns across 7 bases. Germline V gene sequence: CDR1 SGHTA, CDR2 FQGNSA. With 5 bases clipped from V and 14 bases from J, the junction kept 18 bases outside the gene matches. This CDR3 has 16 residues. The CDR3 DNA is TGTGCCAGCAGCCCACCCCCAGCCCGCGGGGGACAGTCCCTCCACTTT. Protein sequence: CASSPPPARGGQSLHF.